This TCR beta chain came from a study of glioma-infiltrating T cells. Study-wide context: Samples included WHO grade II oligodendrogliomas or astrocytomas and initial-diagnosis grade IV glioblastomas.

The iRepertoire nested amplicon-rescue multiplex PCR amplified TCR alpha and beta CDR3s from RNA. Each CDR3 protein is one row after TCRdb ran MiXCR on the multiplex PCR reads. Of around 350,000 distinct CDR3 sequences listed, roughly two fifths are singletons. Germline V gene sequence: CDR1 MNHEY, CDR2 SMNVEV (reference sequence). This CDR3 has 17 amino acids. Trimming removed 4 bases from V and 14 bases from J, with 32 bases in between. The rearrangement links TRBV27 to TRBJ1-1, with unresolved D. The sequencing input was glioma tissue, nonneoplastic brain tissue, or PBMCs (not recorded which). This clonotype was sampled from a human donor with low-grade glioma or glioblastoma, undergoing nonglioma brain surgery, or in good health (not recorded which). CDR3 coding DNA: TGTGCCAGCAGTTCCACCCGAGTGGCTAGTCCTCACAATGAGCAGTTCTTT. It is translated as CASSSTRVASPHNEQFF.